A selection of T cell receptor beta chains follows, all from one sample in a study of OX40 agonist ivuxolimab in advanced cancers. The data were produced by immunoSEQ multiplex PCR, yet TCRdb's version contains in-frame clones alone and is incomplete. The repertoire holds 45,000 to 50,000 clones, around 85% seen once, with 14% in the top ten. This material consisted of CD4+ or CD8+ T cells sorted from blood, taken in a trial of the OX40 agonist ivuxolimab. The receptors were sampled from an adult with an advanced solid tumor such as melanoma, head and neck, liver or kidney cancer. The CDR3 runs from the conserved cysteine through the conserved F or W. Each record gives: J gene, clone size, D gene, V gene, CDR3 protein, CDR3 DNA. D genes are given only for firm matches. Some rows mark clone size as missing; the rest say once, few, many or name a class of expanded clone.

j_gene: TRBJ2-3
abundance: once
d_gene: .
v_gene: TRBV7-9
CDR3aa: CASSLARRVITDTQYF
CDR3nt: TGTGCCAGCAGCTTAGCTCGCAGGGTCATCACAGATACGCAGTATTTT

j_gene: TRBJ2-7
abundance: .
d_gene: .
v_gene: TRBV19
CDR3aa: CASSMGLSSYEQYF
CDR3nt: TGTGCCAGTAGTATGGGACTGAGCTCCTACGAGCAGTACTTC

j_gene: TRBJ1-4
abundance: once
d_gene: .
v_gene: TRBV5-1
CDR3aa: CASSFGQLNEKLFF
CDR3nt: TGCGCCAGCAGCTTTGGACAGTTAAATGAAAAACTGTTTTTT

j_gene: TRBJ1-2
abundance: .
d_gene: TRBD1
v_gene: TRBV28
CDR3aa: CASRPSGTAYGYTF
CDR3nt: TGTGCCAGCAGGCCGAGCGGGACAGCCTATGGCTACACCTTC

j_gene: TRBJ2-3
abundance: .
d_gene: TRBD1
v_gene: TRBV11-1
CDR3aa: CASSLLQGADTQYF
CDR3nt: TGTGCCAGCAGCTTACTTCAGGGGGCAGATACGCAGTATTTT

j_gene: TRBJ1-6
abundance: .
d_gene: .
v_gene: TRBV6-6
CDR3aa: CASSPSSTLHF
CDR3nt: TGTGCCAGCAGCCCCTCAAGTACCCTCCACTTT

j_gene: TRBJ2-1
abundance: .
d_gene: TRBD2
v_gene: TRBV28
CDR3aa: CASSLRLAGANEQFF
CDR3nt: TGTGCCAGCAGTTTGAGACTAGCGGGAGCGAATGAGCAGTTCTTC

j_gene: TRBJ1-5
abundance: .
d_gene: .
v_gene: TRBV28
CDR3aa: CASSLLGQPQHF
CDR3nt: TGTGCCAGCAGTTTATTGGGTCAGCCCCAGCATTTT

j_gene: TRBJ1-5
abundance: .
d_gene: TRBD1
v_gene: TRBV27
CDR3aa: CASSLSLRQGSNSNQPQHF
CDR3nt: TGTGCCAGCAGTTTATCGCTTCGACAGGGTTCAAATAGCAATCAGCCCCAGCATTTT

j_gene: TRBJ2-7
abundance: .
d_gene: TRBD2
v_gene: TRBV2
CDR3aa: CASRGLRERYEQYF
CDR3nt: TGTGCCAGCAGAGGCTTGCGGGAGAGGTACGAGCAGTACTTC

j_gene: TRBJ2-7
abundance: .
d_gene: TRBD1
v_gene: TRBV18
CDR3aa: CASSPNRQGGYEQYF
CDR3nt: TGTGCCAGCTCACCGAATCGACAGGGGGGCTACGAGCAGTACTTC

j_gene: TRBJ2-7
abundance: .
d_gene: TRBD1
v_gene: TRBV28
CDR3aa: CASSFRDRGLIEQYF
CDR3nt: TGTGCCAGCAGTTTCCGGGACAGGGGGCTTATCGAGCAGTACTTC

j_gene: TRBJ2-6
abundance: .
d_gene: .
v_gene: TRBV28
CDR3aa: CASSSIKRDGANVLTF
CDR3nt: TGTGCCAGCAGTTCCATAAAACGGGACGGGGCCAACGTCCTGACTTTC

j_gene: TRBJ2-1
abundance: .
d_gene: .
v_gene: TRBV4-1
CDR3aa: CASSHGWQGSSYNEQFF
CDR3nt: TGCGCCAGCAGCCATGGATGGCAGGGGAGCTCCTACAATGAGCAGTTCTTC

j_gene: TRBJ2-7
abundance: .
d_gene: .
v_gene: TRBV7-9
CDR3aa: CASSPLWGHSYEQYF
CDR3nt: TGTGCCAGCAGCCCCCTGTGGGGGCACTCCTACGAGCAGTACTTC

j_gene: TRBJ2-3
abundance: .
d_gene: TRBD1
v_gene: TRBV28
CDR3aa: CASSGSRSGGYTDTQYF
CDR3nt: TGTGCCAGCAGTGGGTCCCGGTCAGGGGGCTACACAGATACGCAGTATTTT

j_gene: TRBJ1-2
abundance: once
d_gene: .
v_gene: TRBV10-2
CDR3aa: CASSRGGDQNLYGYTF
CDR3nt: TGCGCCAGCAGCCGGGGGGGGGACCAAAACCTCTATGGCTACACCTTC

j_gene: TRBJ2-7
abundance: once
d_gene: TRBD2
v_gene: TRBV9
CDR3aa: CASSLGLAEGYEQYF
CDR3nt: TGTGCCAGCAGCCTGGGACTAGCGGAGGGCTACGAGCAGTACTTC

j_gene: TRBJ2-7
abundance: .
d_gene: .
v_gene: TRBV28
CDR3aa: CASLADSSYEQYF
CDR3nt: TGTGCCAGTTTAGCGGATAGCTCCTACGAGCAGTACTTC

j_gene: TRBJ1-1
abundance: once
d_gene: .
v_gene: TRBV28
CDR3aa: CASSLGAQGNTEAFF
CDR3nt: TGTGCCAGCAGTTTAGGTGCCCAGGGGAACACTGAAGCTTTCTTT

j_gene: TRBJ2-1
abundance: few
d_gene: TRBD2
v_gene: TRBV7-2
CDR3aa: CASSRLPSGGYNEQFF
CDR3nt: TGTGCCAGCAGCCGGCTCCCTAGCGGGGGCTACAATGAGCAGTTCTTC

j_gene: TRBJ2-3
abundance: few
d_gene: .
v_gene: TRBV6-4
CDR3aa: CASSSGSTDTQYF
CDR3nt: TGTGCCAGCAGTAGCGGGAGCACAGATACGCAGTATTTT

j_gene: TRBJ2-7
abundance: .
d_gene: TRBD2
v_gene: TRBV5-1
CDR3aa: CASSRGTSGSSGEQYF
CDR3nt: TGCGCCAGCAGCCGGGGGACTAGCGGGAGTTCGGGCGAGCAGTACTTC

j_gene: TRBJ1-5
abundance: .
d_gene: TRBD1
v_gene: TRBV7-8
CDR3aa: CASSSRGHQPQHF
CDR3nt: TGTGCCAGCAGCTCCAGGGGGCATCAGCCCCAGCATTTT

j_gene: TRBJ1-3
abundance: .
d_gene: .
v_gene: TRBV9
CDR3aa: CASSPPAVSGNTIYF
CDR3nt: TGTGCCAGCAGCCCCCCGGCGGTCTCTGGAAACACCATATATTTT

j_gene: TRBJ1-5
abundance: once
d_gene: .
v_gene: TRBV6-5
CDR3aa: CASSYPCLAGGQPQHF
CDR3nt: TGTGCCAGCAGTTACCCATGTTTGGCCGGGGGTCAGCCCCAGCATTTT

j_gene: TRBJ2-7
abundance: .
d_gene: TRBD2
v_gene: TRBV7-9
CDR3aa: CASSGSGRDFAEQYF
CDR3nt: TGTGCCAGCAGCGGTAGCGGGAGGGACTTTGCCGAGCAGTACTTC

j_gene: TRBJ2-4
abundance: once
d_gene: .
v_gene: TRBV2
CDR3aa: CASSESWPLGKNIQYF
CDR3nt: TGTGCCAGCAGTGAAAGCTGGCCGCTAGGCAAAAACATTCAGTACTTC

j_gene: TRBJ2-5
abundance: .
d_gene: .
v_gene: TRBV9
CDR3aa: CASSPGSAQETQYF
CDR3nt: TGTGCCAGCAGCCCTGGGAGCGCCCAAGAGACCCAGTACTTC

j_gene: TRBJ2-1
abundance: .
d_gene: TRBD2
v_gene: TRBV27
CDR3aa: CASSPYSGSFNEQFF
CDR3nt: TGTGCCAGCAGTCCCTATAGCGGGAGTTTCAATGAGCAGTTCTTC

j_gene: TRBJ2-5
abundance: .
d_gene: .
v_gene: TRBV28
CDR3aa: CASSPRRAGKETQYF
CDR3nt: TGTGCCAGCAGTCCGAGGAGGGCGGGTAAGGAGACCCAGTACTTC

j_gene: TRBJ1-1
abundance: .
d_gene: TRBD1
v_gene: TRBV29-1
CDR3aa: CSVKTTGAAFF
CDR3nt: TGCAGCGTTAAGACGACAGGGGCCGCTTTCTTT

j_gene: TRBJ2-7
abundance: .
d_gene: .
v_gene: TRBV7-6
CDR3aa: CASSLAPQGSYEQYF
CDR3nt: TGTGCCAGCAGCTTAGCGCCCCAGGGATCCTACGAGCAGTACTTC

j_gene: TRBJ2-6
abundance: .
d_gene: .
v_gene: TRBV7-9
CDR3aa: CASSLAGGNSGANVLTF
CDR3nt: TGTGCCAGCAGCTTAGCGGGCGGGAACTCTGGGGCCAACGTCCTGACTTTC

j_gene: TRBJ2-5
abundance: once
d_gene: TRBD2
v_gene: TRBV4-1
CDR3aa: CASSQVPSGRPSQETQYF
CDR3nt: TGCGCCAGCAGCCAAGTTCCTAGCGGGAGACCATCGCAGGAGACCCAGTACTTC

j_gene: TRBJ2-1
abundance: few
d_gene: TRBD2
v_gene: TRBV19
CDR3aa: CASSIWREQYNEQFF
CDR3nt: TGTGCCAGTAGTATTTGGCGGGAGCAGTACAATGAGCAGTTCTTC

j_gene: TRBJ2-3
abundance: .
d_gene: .
v_gene: TRBV30
CDR3aa: CAWSRSAGTSDTQYF
CDR3nt: TGTGCCTGGAGTCGATCTGCCGGGACCTCAGATACGCAGTATTTT

j_gene: TRBJ2-7
abundance: once
d_gene: .
v_gene: TRBV6-6
CDR3aa: CASRARSGSYEQYF
CDR3nt: TGTGCCAGCAGGGCCCGCTCCGGCTCCTACGAGCAGTACTTC

j_gene: TRBJ1-5
abundance: .
d_gene: TRBD1
v_gene: TRBV7-9
CDR3aa: CASSLSGQVDQPQHF
CDR3nt: TGTGCCAGCAGCCTTTCAGGACAGGTGGATCAGCCCCAGCATTTT

j_gene: TRBJ1-1
abundance: .
d_gene: .
v_gene: TRBV6-1
CDR3aa: CASSPYHMGSEAFF
CDR3nt: TGTGCCAGCAGTCCCTACCATATGGGTTCTGAAGCTTTCTTT

j_gene: TRBJ2-1
abundance: .
d_gene: .
v_gene: TRBV7-6
CDR3aa: CASSLAAGTTSNEQFF
CDR3nt: TGTGCCAGCAGCTTAGCGGCCGGGACAACGAGCAATGAGCAGTTCTTC

j_gene: TRBJ2-3
abundance: .
d_gene: .
v_gene: TRBV5-1
CDR3aa: CASSLVGADTQYF
CDR3nt: TGCGCCAGCAGCTTGGTGGGGGCGGATACGCAGTATTTT

j_gene: TRBJ2-7
abundance: .
d_gene: TRBD1
v_gene: TRBV29-1
CDR3aa: CSVEIRDRGYEQYF
CDR3nt: TGCAGCGTTGAAATCCGGGACAGGGGCTACGAGCAGTACTTC

j_gene: TRBJ2-2
abundance: .
d_gene: .
v_gene: TRBV5-4
CDR3aa: CASSLATVGFTGELFF
CDR3nt: TGTGCCAGCAGCTTAGCTACAGTCGGTTTCACCGGGGAGCTGTTTTTT

j_gene: TRBJ1-4
abundance: .
d_gene: TRBD1
v_gene: TRBV14
CDR3aa: CASSHRGQGFSVREKLFF
CDR3nt: TGTGCCAGCAGCCATAGGGGACAGGGTTTCTCAGTGCGTGAAAAACTGTTTTTT

j_gene: TRBJ2-3
abundance: .
d_gene: .
v_gene: TRBV9
CDR3aa: CASSVDRPTDTQYF
CDR3nt: TGTGCCAGCAGCGTAGACAGACCCACAGATACGCAGTATTTT

j_gene: TRBJ1-5
abundance: .
d_gene: .
v_gene: TRBV28
CDR3aa: CASSLGQSNQPQHF
CDR3nt: TGTGCCAGCAGTTTAGGGCAGAGCAATCAGCCCCAGCATTTT

j_gene: TRBJ2-7
abundance: .
d_gene: TRBD2
v_gene: TRBV27
CDR3aa: CASSLGSGSAYEQYF
CDR3nt: TGTGCCAGCAGTTTAGGTAGCGGGAGTGCCTACGAGCAGTACTTC

j_gene: TRBJ2-7
abundance: .
d_gene: .
v_gene: TRBV11-2
CDR3aa: CASSSERTAAYEQYF
CDR3nt: TGTGCCAGCAGCTCTGAACGGACAGCAGCCTACGAGCAGTACTTC

j_gene: TRBJ2-3
abundance: .
d_gene: TRBD2
v_gene: TRBV9
CDR3aa: CASSVHLAGGADTQYF
CDR3nt: TGTGCCAGCAGCGTACATCTAGCGGGAGGCGCCGATACGCAGTATTTT

j_gene: TRBJ1-1
abundance: .
d_gene: .
v_gene: TRBV7-3
CDR3aa: CASSLTGVGDTEAFF
CDR3nt: TGTGCCAGCAGCTTAACTGGGGTCGGGGACACTGAAGCTTTCTTT

j_gene: TRBJ2-3
abundance: .
d_gene: TRBD2
v_gene: TRBV28
CDR3aa: CASRVAGGTDTQYF
CDR3nt: TGTGCCAGCCGAGTAGCGGGAGGCACAGATACGCAGTATTTT

j_gene: TRBJ2-3
abundance: .
d_gene: TRBD1
v_gene: TRBV5-1
CDR3aa: CASSFQGAGDTQYF
CDR3nt: TGCGCCAGCAGTTTTCAGGGGGCAGGAGATACGCAGTATTTT